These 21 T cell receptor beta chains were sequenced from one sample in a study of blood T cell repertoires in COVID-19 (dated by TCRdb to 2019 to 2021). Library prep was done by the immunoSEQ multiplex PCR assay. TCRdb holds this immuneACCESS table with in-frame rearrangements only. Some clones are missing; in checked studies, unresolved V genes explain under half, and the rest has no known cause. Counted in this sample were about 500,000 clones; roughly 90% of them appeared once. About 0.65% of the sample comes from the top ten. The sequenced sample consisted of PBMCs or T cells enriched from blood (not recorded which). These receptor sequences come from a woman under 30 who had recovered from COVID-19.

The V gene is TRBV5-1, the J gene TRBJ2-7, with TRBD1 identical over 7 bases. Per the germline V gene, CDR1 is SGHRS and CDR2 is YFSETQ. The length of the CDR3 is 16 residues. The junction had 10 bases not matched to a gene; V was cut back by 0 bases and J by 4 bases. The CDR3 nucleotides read TGCGCCAGCAGCTTGGCCTCGGCAGGGGGAATATACGAGCAGTACTTC. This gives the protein CASSLASAGGIYEQYF.

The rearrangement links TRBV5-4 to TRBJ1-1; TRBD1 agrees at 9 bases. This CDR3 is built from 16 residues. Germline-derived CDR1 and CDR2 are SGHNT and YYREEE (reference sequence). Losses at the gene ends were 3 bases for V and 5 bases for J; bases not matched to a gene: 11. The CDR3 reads CASSSLTGGRGTEAFF. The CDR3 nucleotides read TGTGCCAGCAGCTCACTCACAGGGGGCCGGGGGACTGAAGCTTTCTTT. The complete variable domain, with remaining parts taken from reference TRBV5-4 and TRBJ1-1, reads ETGVTQSPTHLIKTRGQQVTLRCSSQSGHNTVSWYQQALGQGPQFIFQYYREEENGRGNFPPRFSGLQFPNYSSELNVNALELDDSALYLCASSSLTGGRGTEAFFGQGTRLTVV.

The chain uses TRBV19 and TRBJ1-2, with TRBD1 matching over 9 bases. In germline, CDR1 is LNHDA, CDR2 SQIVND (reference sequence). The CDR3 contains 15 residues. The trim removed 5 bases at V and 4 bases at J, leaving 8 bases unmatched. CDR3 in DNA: TGTGCCAGTAGTCTACAGGGGGCGCCGCGCTATGGCTACACCTTC. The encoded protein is CASSLQGAPRYGYTF. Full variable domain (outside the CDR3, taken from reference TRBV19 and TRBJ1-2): DGGITQSPKYLFRKEGQNVTLSCEQNLNHDAMYWYRQDPGQGLRLIYYSQIVNDFQKGDIAEGYSVSREKKESFPLTVTSAQKNPTAFYLCASSLQGAPRYGYTFGSGTRLTVV.

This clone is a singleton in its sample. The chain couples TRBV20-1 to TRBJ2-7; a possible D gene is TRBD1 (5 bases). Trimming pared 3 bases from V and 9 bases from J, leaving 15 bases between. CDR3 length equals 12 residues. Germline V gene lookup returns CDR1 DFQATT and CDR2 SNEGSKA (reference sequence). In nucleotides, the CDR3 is TGCAGTGCTAGTCCAGGGTTAAGGGTGCAGTACTTC. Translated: CSASPGLRVQYF.

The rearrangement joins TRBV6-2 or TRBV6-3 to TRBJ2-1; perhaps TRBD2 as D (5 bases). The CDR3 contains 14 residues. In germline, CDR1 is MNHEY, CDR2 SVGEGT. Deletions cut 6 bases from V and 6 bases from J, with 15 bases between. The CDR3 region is CASSPKTRINEQFF. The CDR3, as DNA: TGTGCCAGCAGCCCCAAAACTAGAATCAATGAGCAGTTCTTC.

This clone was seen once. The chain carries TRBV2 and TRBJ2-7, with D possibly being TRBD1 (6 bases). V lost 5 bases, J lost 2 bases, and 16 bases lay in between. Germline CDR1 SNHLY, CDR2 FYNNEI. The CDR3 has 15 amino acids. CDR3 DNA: TGTGCCAGCAGTCCGAGACCCACAGGGACCTACGAGCAGTACTTC. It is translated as CASSPRPTGTYEQYF.

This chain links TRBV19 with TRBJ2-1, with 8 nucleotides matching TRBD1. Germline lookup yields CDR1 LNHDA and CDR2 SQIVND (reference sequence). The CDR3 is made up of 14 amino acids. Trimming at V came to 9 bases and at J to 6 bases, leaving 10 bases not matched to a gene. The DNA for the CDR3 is TGTGCCAGCACCGACAGGGGTCCGGTCAATGAGCAGTTCTTC. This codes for CASTDRGPVNEQFF. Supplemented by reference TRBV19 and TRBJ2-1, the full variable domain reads DGGITQSPKYLFRKEGQNVTLSCEQNLNHDAMYWYRQDPGQGLRLIYYSQIVNDFQKGDIAEGYSVSREKKESFPLTVTSAQKNPTAFYLCASTDRGPVNEQFFGPGTRLTVL.

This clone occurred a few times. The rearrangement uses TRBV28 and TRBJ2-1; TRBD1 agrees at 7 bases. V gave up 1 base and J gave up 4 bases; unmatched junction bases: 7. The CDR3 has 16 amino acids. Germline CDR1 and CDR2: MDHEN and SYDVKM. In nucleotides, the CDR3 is TGTGCCAGCAGTTTATCCGGGACAGCAGTTTACAATGAGCAGTTCTTC. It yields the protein CASSLSGTAVYNEQFF. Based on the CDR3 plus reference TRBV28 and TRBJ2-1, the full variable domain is DVKVTQSSRYLVKRTGEKVFLECVQDMDHENMFWYRQDPGLGLRLIYFSYDVKMKEKGDIPEGYSVSREKKERFSLILESASTNQTSMYLCASSLSGTAVYNEQFFGPGTRLTVL.

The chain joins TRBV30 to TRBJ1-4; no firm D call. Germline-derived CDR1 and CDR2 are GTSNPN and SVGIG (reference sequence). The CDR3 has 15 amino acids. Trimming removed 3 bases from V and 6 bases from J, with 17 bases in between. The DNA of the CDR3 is TGTGCCTGGAGCTCAAGGAGGGATAATGATGAAAAACTGTTTTTT. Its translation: CAWSSRRDNDEKLFF.

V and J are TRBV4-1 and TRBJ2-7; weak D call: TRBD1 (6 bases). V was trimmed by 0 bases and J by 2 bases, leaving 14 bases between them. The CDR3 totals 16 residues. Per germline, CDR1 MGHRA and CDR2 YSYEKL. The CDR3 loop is CASSQDRTGLTYEQYF. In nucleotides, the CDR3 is TGCGCCAGCAGCCAAGATCGTACAGGGTTAACCTACGAGCAGTACTTC.

CDR3 region: CASSLTGERAGELFF. CDR3 bases: TGTGCCAGCAGCCTAACTGGGGAGAGGGCCGGGGAGCTGTTTTTT. V gene TRBV6-2 or TRBV6-3 combines with J gene TRBJ2-2, with a possible D match to TRBD2 (5 bases). The CDR3 is 15 residues long. Germline V gene data show CDR1 as MNHEY and CDR2 as SVGEGT. Trimming took off 6 bases at V and 6 bases at J, with 17 bases between the two ends.

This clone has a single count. CDR3 coding DNA: TGTGCCAGCAGTCCCGCCGGGACAGCTAGCTCTGGGGCCAACGTCCTGACTTTC. Its translation is CASSPAGTASSGANVLTF. The chain combines TRBV27 with TRBJ2-6, with TRBD1 matching 7 bases. V was pared by 5 bases and J by 0 bases, with 10 bases of the junction left unmatched. Germline assignment: CDR1 MNHEY and CDR2 SMNVEV (reference sequence). The length of the CDR3 is 18 residues.

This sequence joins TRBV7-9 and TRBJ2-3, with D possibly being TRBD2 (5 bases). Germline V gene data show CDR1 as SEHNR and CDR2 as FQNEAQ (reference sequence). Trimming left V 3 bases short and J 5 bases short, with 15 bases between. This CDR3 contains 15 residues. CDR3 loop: CASSFSASWGDTQYF. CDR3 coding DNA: TGTGCCAGCAGCTTTTCGGCTAGCTGGGGAGATACGCAGTATTTT. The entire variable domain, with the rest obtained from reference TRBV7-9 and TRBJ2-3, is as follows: DTGVSQNPRHKITKRGQNVTFRCDPISEHNRLYWYRQTLGQGPEFLTYFQNEAQLEKSRLLSDRFSAERPKGSFSTLEIQRTEQGDSAMYLCASSFSASWGDTQYFGPGTRLTVL.

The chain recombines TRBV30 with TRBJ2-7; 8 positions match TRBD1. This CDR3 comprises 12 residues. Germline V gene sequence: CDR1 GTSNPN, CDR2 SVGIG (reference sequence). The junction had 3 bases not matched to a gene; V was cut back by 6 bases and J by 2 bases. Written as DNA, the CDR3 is TGTGCCTGCCAGGACAGGGCCTACGAGCAGTACTTC. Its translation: CACQDRAYEQYF.

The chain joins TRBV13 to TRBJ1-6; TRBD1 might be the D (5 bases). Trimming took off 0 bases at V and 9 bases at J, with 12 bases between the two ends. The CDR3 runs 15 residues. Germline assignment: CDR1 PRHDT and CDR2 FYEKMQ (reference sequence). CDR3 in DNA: TGTGCCAGCAGCTTAGGCGGTGGGGGGAGTTCACCCCTCCACTTT. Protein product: CASSLGGGGSSPLHF.

As DNA, the CDR3 is TGTGCCAGCAGCGTAGATCCCCCCGGGGGGGGCGAGACCCAGTACTTC. It translates to CASSVDPPGGGETQYF. V is TRBV9 and J is TRBJ2-5; 8 nucleotides line up with TRBD2. Looked up from germline, CDR1 is SGDLS and CDR2 is YYNGEE. V dropped 0 bases and J dropped 5; count of bases not matched to a gene: 9. The CDR3 contains 16 residues.

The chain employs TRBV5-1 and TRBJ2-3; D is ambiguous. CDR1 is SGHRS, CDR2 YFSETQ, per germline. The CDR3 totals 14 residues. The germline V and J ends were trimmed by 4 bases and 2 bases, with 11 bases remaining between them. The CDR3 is CASSLLAVTDTQYF. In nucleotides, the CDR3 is TGCGCCAGCAGCCTGCTGGCGGTCACAGATACGCAGTATTTT.

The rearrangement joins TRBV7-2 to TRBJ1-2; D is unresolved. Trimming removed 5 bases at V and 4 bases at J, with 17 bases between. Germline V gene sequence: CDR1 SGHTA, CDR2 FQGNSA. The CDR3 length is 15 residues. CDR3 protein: CASSAADPAFYGYTF. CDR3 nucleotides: TGTGCCAGCAGCGCGGCCGATCCCGCCTTCTATGGCTACACCTTC. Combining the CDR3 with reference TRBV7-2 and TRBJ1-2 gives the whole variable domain GAGVSQSPSNKVTEKGKDVELRCDPISGHTALYWYRQSLGQGLEFLIYFQGNSAPDKSGLPSDRFSAERTGGSVSTLTIQRTQQEDSAVYLCASSAADPAFYGYTFGSGTRLTVV.

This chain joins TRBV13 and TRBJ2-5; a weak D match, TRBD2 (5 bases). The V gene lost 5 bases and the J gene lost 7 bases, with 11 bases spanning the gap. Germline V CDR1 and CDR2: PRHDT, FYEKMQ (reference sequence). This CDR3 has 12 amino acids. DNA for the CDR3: TGTGCCAGCAGCCTGCGGGCAGGGACCCAGTACTTC. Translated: CASSLRAGTQYF.

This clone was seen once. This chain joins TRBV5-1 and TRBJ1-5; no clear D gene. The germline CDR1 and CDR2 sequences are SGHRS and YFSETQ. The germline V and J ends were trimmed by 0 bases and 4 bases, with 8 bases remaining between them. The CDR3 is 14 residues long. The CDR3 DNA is TGCGCCAGCAGCTTGGCCCCGGAGAATCAGCCCCAGCATTTT. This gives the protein CASSLAPENQPQHF.

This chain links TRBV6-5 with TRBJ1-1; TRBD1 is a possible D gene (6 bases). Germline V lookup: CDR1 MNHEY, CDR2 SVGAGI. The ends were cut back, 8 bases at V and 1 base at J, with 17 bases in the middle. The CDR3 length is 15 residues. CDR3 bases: TGTGCCAGCTCCGGGGGGGGCGCTGGGAACACTGAAGCTTTCTTT. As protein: CASSGGGAGNTEAFF.